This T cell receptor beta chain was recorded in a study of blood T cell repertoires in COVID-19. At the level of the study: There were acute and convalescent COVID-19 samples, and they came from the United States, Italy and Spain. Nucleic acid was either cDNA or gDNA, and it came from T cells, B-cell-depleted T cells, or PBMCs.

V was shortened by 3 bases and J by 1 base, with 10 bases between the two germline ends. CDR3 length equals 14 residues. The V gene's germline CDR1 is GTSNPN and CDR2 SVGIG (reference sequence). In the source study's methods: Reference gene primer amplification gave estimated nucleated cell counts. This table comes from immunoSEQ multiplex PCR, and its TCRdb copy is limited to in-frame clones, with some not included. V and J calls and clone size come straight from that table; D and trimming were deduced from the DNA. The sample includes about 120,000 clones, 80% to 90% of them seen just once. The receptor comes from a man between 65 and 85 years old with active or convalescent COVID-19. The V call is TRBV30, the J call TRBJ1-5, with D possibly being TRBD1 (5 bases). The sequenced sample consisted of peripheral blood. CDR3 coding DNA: TGTGCCTGGAGCCGGGGGGACAGCAATCAGCCCCAGCATTTT. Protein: CAWSRGDSNQPQHF.